The subject of this entry is one T cell receptor beta chain. The data belong to a study of memory CD4+ T cells and cytomegalovirus serostatus. Single viable CD3+CD4+CD8-CD45RO+ cells were sorted as the memory CD4+ T cells. The table came from immunoSEQ multiplex PCR; TCRdb's copy has only in-frame clones and leaves some out. This table holds about 50,000 clones, roughly 78% found once. The germline V and J ends were trimmed by 3 bases and 4 bases, with 9 bases remaining between them. Germline CDR1 SQVTM, CDR2 ANQGSEA. The CDR3 covers 12 residues. The V call is TRBV29-1, the J call TRBJ1-2; D not certain. This sequence was found in an adult in good health and CMV-seronegative. The sample was memory CD4+ T cells from blood. CDR3 amino acids: CSVDGLGYGYTF. CDR3 sequence (DNA): TGCAGCGTTGACGGGCTTGGCTATGGCTACACCTTC.